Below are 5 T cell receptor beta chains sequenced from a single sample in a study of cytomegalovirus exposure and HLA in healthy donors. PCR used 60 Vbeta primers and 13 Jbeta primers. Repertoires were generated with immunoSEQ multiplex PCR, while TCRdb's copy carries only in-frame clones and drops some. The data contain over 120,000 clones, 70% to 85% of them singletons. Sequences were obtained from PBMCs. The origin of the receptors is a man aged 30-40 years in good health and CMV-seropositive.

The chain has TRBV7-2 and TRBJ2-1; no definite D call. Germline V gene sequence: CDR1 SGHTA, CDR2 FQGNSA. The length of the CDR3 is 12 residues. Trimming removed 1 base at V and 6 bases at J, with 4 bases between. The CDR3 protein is CASSLVLNEQFF. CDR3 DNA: TGTGCCAGCAGCTTAGTACTCAATGAGCAGTTCTTC.

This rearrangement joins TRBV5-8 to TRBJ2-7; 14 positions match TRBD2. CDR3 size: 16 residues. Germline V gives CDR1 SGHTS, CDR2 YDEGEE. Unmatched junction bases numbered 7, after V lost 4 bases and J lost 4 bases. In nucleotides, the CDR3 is TGTGCCAGCAGCCAGACTAGCGGGAGGGCCGGGTACGAGCAGTACTTC. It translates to CASSQTSGRAGYEQYF.

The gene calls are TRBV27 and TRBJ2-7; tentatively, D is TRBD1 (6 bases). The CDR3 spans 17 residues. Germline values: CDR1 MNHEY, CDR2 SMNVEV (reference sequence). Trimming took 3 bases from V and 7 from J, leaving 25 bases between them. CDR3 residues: CASSFFLSGVGGWEQYF. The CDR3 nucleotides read TGTGCCAGCAGTTTCTTTCTCTCAGGGGTAGGGGGATGGGAGCAGTACTTC.

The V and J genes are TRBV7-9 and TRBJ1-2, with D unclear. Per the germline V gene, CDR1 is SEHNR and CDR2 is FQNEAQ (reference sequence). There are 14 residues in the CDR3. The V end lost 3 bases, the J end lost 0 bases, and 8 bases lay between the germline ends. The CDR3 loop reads CASSLYSANYGYTF. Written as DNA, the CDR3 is TGTGCCAGCAGCTTGTATTCAGCTAACTATGGCTACACCTTC.

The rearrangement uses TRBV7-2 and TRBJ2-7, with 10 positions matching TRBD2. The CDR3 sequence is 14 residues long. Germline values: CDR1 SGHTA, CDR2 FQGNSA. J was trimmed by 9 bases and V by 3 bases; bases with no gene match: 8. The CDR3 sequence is CASSFIAGGSSQYF. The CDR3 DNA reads TGTGCCAGCAGCTTTATAGCGGGAGGCTCGTCGCAGTACTTC. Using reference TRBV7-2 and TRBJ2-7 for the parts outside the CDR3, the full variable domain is GAGVSQSPSNKVTEKGKDVELRCDPISGHTALYWYRQSLGQGLEFLIYFQGNSAPDKSGLPSDRFSAERTGGSVSTLTIQRTQQEDSAVYLCASSFIAGGSSQYFGPGTRLTVT.